The 2 T cell receptor beta chains listed next were all sequenced from one sample in a study of T cell responses to AZD1222 COVID-19 vaccine. Some clones are missing from TCRdb's copy, which holds only in-frame ones; the method was immunoSEQ multiplex PCR. The sample lists 100,000 or so clones, roughly nine tenths occurring once. The sequenced sample was peripheral blood, obtained on day 0 of AZD1222 vaccination. The source of these receptors is an adult in good health.

V gene TRBV5-1 combines with J gene TRBJ2-3; D is unresolved. V dropped 0 bases and J dropped 0 bases, with 11 bases sitting between them. This CDR3 comprises 16 residues. Germline V gene data show CDR1 as SGHRS and CDR2 as YFSETQ. The DNA of the CDR3 is TGCGCCAGCAGCTTGGCTACTAAGGCTAGCACAGATACGCAGTATTTT. It encodes CASSLATKASTDTQYF.

The genes are TRBV6-5 and TRBJ1-2; D unresolved. V lost 6 bases and J 8 bases, leaving 7 bases between the germline ends. Looked up from germline, CDR1 is MNHEY and CDR2 is SVGAGI. The CDR3 totals 10 residues. CDR3 in amino acids: CASRNMGYTF. CDR3 coding DNA: TGTGCCAGCAGAAATATGGGCTACACCTTC.